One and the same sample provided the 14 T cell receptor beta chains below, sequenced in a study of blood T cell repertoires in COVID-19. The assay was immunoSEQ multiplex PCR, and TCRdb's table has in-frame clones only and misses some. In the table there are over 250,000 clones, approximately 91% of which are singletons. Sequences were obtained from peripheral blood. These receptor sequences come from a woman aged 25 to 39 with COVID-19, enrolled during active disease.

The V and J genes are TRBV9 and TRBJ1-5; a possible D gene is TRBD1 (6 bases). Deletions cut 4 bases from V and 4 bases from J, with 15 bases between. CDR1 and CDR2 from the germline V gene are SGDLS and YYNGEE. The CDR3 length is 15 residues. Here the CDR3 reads CASSPREQGNQPQHF. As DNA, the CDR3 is TGTGCCAGCAGCCCACGGGAACAGGGTAATCAGCCCCAGCATTTT.

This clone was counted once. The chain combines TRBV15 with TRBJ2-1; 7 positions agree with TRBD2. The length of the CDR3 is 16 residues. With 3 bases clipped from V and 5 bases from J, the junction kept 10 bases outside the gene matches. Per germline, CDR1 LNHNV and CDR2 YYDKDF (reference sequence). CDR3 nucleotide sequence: TGTGCCACCAGCAGGAGGAAGGGAGCGGGAAACAATGAGCAGTTCTTC. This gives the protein CATSRRKGAGNNEQFF.

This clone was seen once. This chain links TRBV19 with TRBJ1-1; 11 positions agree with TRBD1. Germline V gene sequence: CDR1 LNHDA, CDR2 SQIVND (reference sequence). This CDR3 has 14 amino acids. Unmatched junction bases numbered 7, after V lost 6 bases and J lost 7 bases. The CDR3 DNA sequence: TGTGCCAGTAGCACCGGGACAGGGGGATATGAAGCTTTCTTT. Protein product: CASSTGTGGYEAFF.

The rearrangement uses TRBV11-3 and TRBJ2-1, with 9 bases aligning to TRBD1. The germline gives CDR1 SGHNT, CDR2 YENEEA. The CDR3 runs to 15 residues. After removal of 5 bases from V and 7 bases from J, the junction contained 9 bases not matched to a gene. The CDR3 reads CASSQGQGTRNEQFF. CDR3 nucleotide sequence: TGTGCCAGCAGCCAAGGACAGGGGACGCGGAATGAGCAGTTCTTC. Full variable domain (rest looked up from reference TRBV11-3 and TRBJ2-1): EAGVVQSPRYKIIEKKQPVAFWCNPISGHNTLYWYLQNLGQGPELLIRYENEEAVDDSQLPKDRFSAERLKGVDSTLKIQPAELGDSAVYLCASSQGQGTRNEQFFGPGTRLTVL.

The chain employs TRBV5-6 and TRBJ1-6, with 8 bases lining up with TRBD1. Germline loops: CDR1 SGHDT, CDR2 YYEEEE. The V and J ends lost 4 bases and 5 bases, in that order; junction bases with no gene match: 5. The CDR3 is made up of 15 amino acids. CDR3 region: CASSRQDRDNSPLHF. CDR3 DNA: TGTGCCAGCAGCCGACAGGACAGGGATAATTCACCCCTCCACTTT.

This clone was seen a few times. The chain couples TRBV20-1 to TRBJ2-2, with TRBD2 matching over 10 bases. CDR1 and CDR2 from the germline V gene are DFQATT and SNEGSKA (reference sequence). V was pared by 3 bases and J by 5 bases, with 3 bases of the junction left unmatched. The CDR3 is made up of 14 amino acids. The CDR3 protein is CSASSSGRTGELFF. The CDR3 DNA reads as TGCAGTGCTAGTTCTAGCGGGAGAACCGGGGAGCTGTTTTTT.

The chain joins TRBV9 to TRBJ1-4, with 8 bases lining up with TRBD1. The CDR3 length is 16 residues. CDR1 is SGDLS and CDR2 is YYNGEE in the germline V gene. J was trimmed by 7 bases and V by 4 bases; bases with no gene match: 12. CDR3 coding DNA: TGTGCCAGCAGCTCCAGAGATCAGGGGGCCGGTGAAAAACTGTTTTTT. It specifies CASSSRDQGAGEKLFF.

DNA of the CDR3: TGTGCCAGCAGCGTAGCTACGGGGAGCGGAACGGAGACCCAGTACTTC. Translated: CASSVATGSGTETQYF. The V call is TRBV9, the J call TRBJ2-5, with D possibly TRBD2 on 5 matching bases. CDR3 length: 16 amino acids. Germline loops: CDR1 SGDLS, CDR2 YYNGEE. Trimming cost V 0 bases and J 5 bases, with 17 bases left between them.

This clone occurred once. DNA for the CDR3: TGCGCCAGCAGCTTGGCCTCACTGCGAGAGACCCAGTACTTC. Its translation is CASSLASLRETQYF. The V and J genes are TRBV5-1 and TRBJ2-5; D gene uncertain. Per the germline V gene, CDR1 is SGHRS and CDR2 is YFSETQ. The CDR3 spans 14 residues. Deletions cut 0 bases from V and 4 bases from J, with 10 bases between. Variable domain in full (rest from reference TRBV5-1 and TRBJ2-5): KAGVTQTPRYLIKTRGQQVTLSCSPISGHRSVSWYQQTPGQGLQFLFEYFSETQRNKGNFPGRFSGRQFSNSRSEMNVSTLELGDSALYLCASSLASLRETQYFGPGTRLLVL.

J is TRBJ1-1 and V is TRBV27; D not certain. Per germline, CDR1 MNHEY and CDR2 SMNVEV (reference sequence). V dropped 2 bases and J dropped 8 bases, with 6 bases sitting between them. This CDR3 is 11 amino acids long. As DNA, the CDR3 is TGTGCCAGCAGTTTAGGCACCGAAGCTTTCTTT. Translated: CASSLGTEAFF.

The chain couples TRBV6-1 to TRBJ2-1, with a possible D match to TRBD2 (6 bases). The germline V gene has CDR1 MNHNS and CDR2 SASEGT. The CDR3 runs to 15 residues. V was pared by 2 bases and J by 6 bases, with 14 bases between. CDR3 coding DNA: TGTGCCAGCAGTGAAATCTGGGGGGTAGGCAATGAGCAGTTCTTC. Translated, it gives CASSEIWGVGNEQFF.

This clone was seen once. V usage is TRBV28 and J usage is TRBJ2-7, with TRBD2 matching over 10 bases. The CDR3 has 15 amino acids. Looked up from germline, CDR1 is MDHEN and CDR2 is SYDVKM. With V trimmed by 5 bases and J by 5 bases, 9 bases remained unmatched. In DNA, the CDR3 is TGTGCCAGCAGTCCAGCGGGAGGGTCATACCACGAGCAGTACTTC. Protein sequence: CASSPAGGSYHEQYF. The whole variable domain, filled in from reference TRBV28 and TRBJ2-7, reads DVKVTQSSRYLVKRTGEKVFLECVQDMDHENMFWYRQDPGLGLRLIYFSYDVKMKEKGDIPEGYSVSREKKERFSLILESASTNQTSMYLCASSPAGGSYHEQYFGPGTRLTVT.

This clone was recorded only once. The DNA of the CDR3 is TGTGCCAGCAGTCAGGGGGCCGTTGGCAATCAGCCCCAGCATTTT. Protein product: CASSQGAVGNQPQHF. The V gene is TRBV28, the J gene TRBJ1-5; 8 positions agree with TRBD1. The germline V gene encodes CDR1 MDHEN and CDR2 SYDVKM. The CDR3 runs 15 residues. Trimming removed 5 bases from V and 2 bases from J; junction bases left unmatched: 5.

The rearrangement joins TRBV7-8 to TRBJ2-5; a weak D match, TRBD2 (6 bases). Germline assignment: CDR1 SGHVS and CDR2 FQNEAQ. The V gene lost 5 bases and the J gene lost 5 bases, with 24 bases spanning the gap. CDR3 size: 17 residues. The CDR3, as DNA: TGTGCCAGCAGCCCGGGGAGTGAGGGGAGGCCGCGGGAGACCCAGTACTTC. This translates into CASSPGSEGRPRETQYF.